The 23 T cell receptor beta chains reported below all come from one sample, sequenced in a study of blood T cell repertoires in COVID-19. The repertoire was sequenced with immunoSEQ multiplex PCR; TCRdb's copy has only in-frame clones and lacks some. This sample has roughly 200,000 clones; approximately 85% occur once, and the top ten carry roughly 5.9%. Sequences were obtained from PBMCs or T cells enriched from blood (not recorded which). These receptors came from a man between 40 and 49 years old with acute COVID-19.

J is TRBJ2-1 and V is TRBV28, with 13 bases identical to TRBD2. Germline CDR1 is MDHEN and CDR2 is SYDVKM. The CDR3 covers 15 residues. The J segment lost 0 bases and the V segment lost 10 bases, leaving 3 bases of the junction unmatched. This CDR3 reads CATTSGRPSYNEQFF. The CDR3 DNA sequence: TGTGCCACGACTAGCGGGAGGCCCTCCTACAATGAGCAGTTCTTC. Using reference TRBV28 and TRBJ2-1 for the parts outside the CDR3, the full variable domain is DVKVTQSSRYLVKRTGEKVFLECVQDMDHENMFWYRQDPGLGLRLIYFSYDVKMKEKGDIPEGYSVSREKKERFSLILESASTNQTSMYLCATTSGRPSYNEQFFGPGTRLTVL.

The V call is TRBV7-9, the J call TRBJ2-7, with unresolved D. The CDR3 consists of 14 residues. The germline V gene has CDR1 SEHNR and CDR2 FQNEAQ (reference sequence). V was cut by 1 base and J by 5 bases, with 12 bases left in between. In DNA form, the CDR3 reads TGTGCCAGCAGCTTAGATGTTAGGCAGGACGAGCAGTACTTC. This gives the protein CASSLDVRQDEQYF.

Points on this clone: Other DNA sequences in this specimen translate into the identical CDR3. V and J are TRBV18 and TRBJ1-5; TRBD1 matches 12 bases. Unmatched junction bases numbered 2, after V lost 3 bases and J lost 5 bases. CDR1 is KGHSH and CDR2 is LQKENI in the germline V gene. The CDR3 is 15 amino acids. As DNA, the CDR3 is TGTGCCAGCTCACCTGGGACAGGGGGCTATCAGCCCCAGCATTTT. It specifies CASSPGTGGYQPQHF.

This clone was counted only a few times. The chain couples TRBV19 to TRBJ2-7; possible D gene TRBD1, 5 bases. Germline V gene lookup returns CDR1 LNHDA and CDR2 SQIVND (reference sequence). CDR3 length: 15 residues. V lost 5 bases and J lost 0, with 14 bases in between. For the CDR3, the DNA is TGTGCCAGTAGTGACCACAGGAGCAGCTCCTACGAGCAGTACTTC. Its translation is CASSDHRSSSYEQYF. The complete variable domain, with remaining parts taken from reference TRBV19 and TRBJ2-7, reads DGGITQSPKYLFRKEGQNVTLSCEQNLNHDAMYWYRQDPGQGLRLIYYSQIVNDFQKGDIAEGYSVSREKKESFPLTVTSAQKNPTAFYLCASSDHRSSSYEQYFGPGTRLTVT.

Written as DNA, the CDR3 is TGTGCCAGCGGGAGGACAGGGCAAGGAAACACCATATATTTT. It codes for CASGRTGQGNTIYF. The V gene is TRBV9, the J gene TRBJ1-3; 8 nucleotides agree with TRBD1. V lost 7 bases, J lost 4 bases, and 7 bases stayed unmatched. Germline-derived CDR1 and CDR2 are SGDLS and YYNGEE. The CDR3 is made up of 14 amino acids.

The chain links TRBV4-2 to TRBJ1-1; no clear D. The CDR3 loop spans 14 amino acids. Germline loops: CDR1 LGHNA, CDR2 YNFKEQ. Trimming removed 0 bases from V and 4 bases from J, with 9 bases in between. CDR3 sequence: CASSQDSVGTEAFF. The DNA of the CDR3 is TGTGCCAGCAGCCAAGATTCGGTTGGCACTGAAGCTTTCTTT.

The chain has TRBV6-4 and TRBJ1-2; no reliable D call. Germline CDR1 and CDR2: MRHNA and SNTAGT. V was clipped by 3 bases and J by 1 base, with 12 bases between them. CDR3 size: 15 residues. The CDR3 spells CASSETLEGNYGYTF. CDR3 nucleotide sequence: TGTGCCAGCAGTGAAACCCTTGAGGGTAACTATGGCTACACCTTC.

This chain connects TRBV5-6 to TRBJ2-4; TRBD2 aligns across 7 bases. Germline trimming cut 0 bases from V and 1 base from J; bases unmatched to any gene: 7. CDR3 length: 17 amino acids. CDR1 SGHDT and CDR2 YYEEEE come from the germline V gene. The CDR3 is CASSLAIGREAKNIQYF. The CDR3 DNA reads TGTGCCAGCAGCTTGGCCATTGGGAGGGAGGCCAAAAACATTCAGTACTTC.

This clone was picked up one time. The chain has TRBV5-1 and TRBJ2-7; 8 bases are shared with TRBD2. J gave up 3 bases and V 0 bases, and 5 bases lay outside the gene matches. Per the germline V gene, CDR1 is SGHRS and CDR2 is YFSETQ. CDR3 length: 15 residues. The CDR3 is CASSLVVSGSYEQYF. CDR3 in DNA: TGCGCCAGCAGCTTGGTGGTGAGCGGGAGCTACGAGCAGTACTTC.

The chain couples TRBV7-8 to TRBJ2-2; TRBD2 matches 11 bases. The CDR3 consists of 17 residues. Germline-derived CDR1 and CDR2 are SGHVS and FQNEAQ. The V segment lost 8 bases and the J segment 0 bases; nucleotides outside the gene matches: 8. The CDR3, as DNA: TGTGCCAGCGGGAGACTAGCGGGATTAGCGAACACCGGGGAGCTGTTTTTT. Translated, it gives CASGRLAGLANTGELFF.

The chain employs TRBV30 and TRBJ2-5; the match to TRBD2 covers 12 bases. The V segment lost 4 bases and the J segment 4 bases; nucleotides outside the gene matches: 4. The CDR3 is 14 amino acids. CDR1 is GTSNPN, CDR2 SVGIG, per germline (reference sequence). This chain's CDR3 is CAWTSGRARETQYF. The DNA of the CDR3 is TGTGCCTGGACTAGCGGGAGGGCCAGAGAGACCCAGTACTTC.

There are a few counts of this clone. V gene TRBV10-3 combines with J gene TRBJ2-4, with D perhaps matching TRBD1 (6 bases). CDR3 length: 12 amino acids. Per germline, CDR1 ENHRY and CDR2 SYGVKD. V gave up 10 bases and J gave up 7 bases, with 14 bases separating them. This CDR3 reads CATSGDGNIQYF. The CDR3 nucleotides are TGTGCCACCTCAGGGGATGGGAACATTCAGTACTTC.

The chain carries TRBV9 and TRBJ2-3, with 7 nucleotides matching TRBD2. The germline CDR1 and CDR2 sequences are SGDLS and YYNGEE. The CDR3 loop spans 19 amino acids. V shed 2 bases and J 2 bases; nucleotides not matched to a gene: 17. The CDR3 region has the DNA TGTGCCAGCAGCGTCACTACTCCGCGGACGGGGGGTTTCACAGATACGCAGTATTTT. Translated: CASSVTTPRTGGFTDTQYF.

This chain joins TRBV20-1 and TRBJ2-4, with D unclear. The CDR3 is 11 amino acids. Trimming shortened V by 6 bases and J by 11 bases, and 14 bases separated the two germline ends. Germline CDR1 DFQATT, CDR2 SNEGSKA (reference sequence). The CDR3 DNA reads as TGCAGTGCCAACCGAGAAAAACTTCAGTACTTC. Amino acids: CSANREKLQYF.

The V and J genes are TRBV5-1 and TRBJ2-1, with a possible D match to TRBD2 (7 bases). Germline loops: CDR1 SGHRS, CDR2 YFSETQ. This CDR3 has 18 amino acids. The germline V and J ends were trimmed by 4 bases and 1 base, with 21 bases remaining between them. The CDR3: CASSRGGGADPSYNEQFF. CDR3 sequence (DNA): TGCGCCAGCAGCAGGGGAGGGGGGGCCGACCCTTCCTACAATGAGCAGTTCTTC.

This chain links TRBV18 with TRBJ2-2; 8 nucleotides line up with TRBD1. The CDR3 extends over 17 amino acids. Trimming at V came to 3 bases and at J to 2 bases, leaving 8 bases not matched to a gene. Germline CDR1 reads KGHSH; CDR2 reads LQKENI. CDR3 sequence reads: CASSPLQGTGNTGELFF. The CDR3 DNA reads as TGTGCCAGCTCACCTCTTCAAGGGACAGGAAACACCGGGGAGCTGTTTTTT.

The genes are TRBV5-6 and TRBJ1-4; D unresolved. The CDR3 runs to 14 residues. Deletions cut 7 bases from V and 0 bases from J, with 10 bases between. Germline V CDR1 and CDR2: SGHDT, YYEEEE. CDR3 loop: CASEKSATNEKLFF. The CDR3 DNA follows: TGTGCCAGCGAGAAGAGCGCAACTAATGAAAAACTGTTTTTT. The full variable domain, rest sourced from reference TRBV5-6 and TRBJ1-4, is DAGVTQSPTHLIKTRGQQVTLRCSPKSGHDTVSWYQQALGQGPQFIFQYYEEEERQRGNFPDRFSGHQFPNYSSELNVNALLLGDSALYLCASEKSATNEKLFFGSGTQLSVL.

V gene TRBV6-5 combines with J gene TRBJ2-7; a possible D gene is TRBD1 (5 bases). The CDR3 is made up of 16 amino acids. The germline CDR1 and CDR2 sequences are MNHEY and SVGAGI. V was pared by 1 base and J by 3 bases, with 16 bases between. The CDR3 bases are TGTGCCAGCAGTTACTATCCCGACAGCCTAAACTACGAGCAGTACTTC. Its protein product is CASSYYPDSLNYEQYF.

This chain connects TRBV7-2 to TRBJ2-6; D is perhaps TRBD2 (6 bases). V was clipped by 4 bases and J by 2 bases, with 12 bases between them. This CDR3 has 16 amino acids. Germline CDR1 SGHTA, CDR2 FQGNSA. The CDR3 nucleotides are TGTGCCAGCAGCTGGCCCGGGGGAACTGGGGCCAACGTCCTGACTTTC. This encodes CASSWPGGTGANVLTF.

This chain connects TRBV4-1 to TRBJ2-1, with D possibly matching TRBD2 (6 bases). Germline V lookup: CDR1 MGHRA, CDR2 YSYEKL. Trimming shortened V by 1 base and J by 0 bases, and 22 bases separated the two germline ends. This CDR3 region has 20 residues. CDR3 in amino acids: CASSQAPNRPGESSYNEQFF. The CDR3 nucleotides are TGCGCCAGCAGCCAAGCCCCAAACCGACCGGGGGAGAGCTCCTACAATGAGCAGTTCTTC.

The V and J genes are TRBV5-8 and TRBJ1-5; D is unresolved. This CDR3 is 13 amino acids long. The germline gives CDR1 SGHTS, CDR2 YDEGEE. V was trimmed by 5 bases and J by 7 bases, leaving 13 bases between them. CDR3 nucleotides: TGTGCCAGCAGGCGCCGTCAGGAACAGCCCCAGCATTTT. The encoded protein is CASRRRQEQPQHF.

This clone was recorded at least ten times. V gene TRBV5-1 combines with J gene TRBJ2-1; 9 bases fit TRBD2. The CDR3 consists of 14 residues. V trimming: 5 bases; J trimming: 0 bases; junction bases outside the gene matches: 0. CDR1 is SGHRS and CDR2 is YFSETQ in the germline V gene. The CDR3 spells CASSSGSSYNEQFF. The CDR3 DNA reads TGCGCCAGCAGTAGCGGGAGCTCCTACAATGAGCAGTTCTTC.

J is TRBJ2-6 and V is TRBV25-1; tentatively, D is TRBD1 (6 bases). V lost 6 bases, J lost 0 bases, and 6 bases lay in between. CDR1 MGHDK and CDR2 SYGVNS come from the germline V gene. The CDR3 is made up of 14 amino acids. The CDR3 region is CASRQGSGANVLTF. The CDR3 coding sequence is TGTGCCAGCAGACAGGGCTCTGGGGCCAACGTCCTGACTTTC.